The rows below give T cell receptor beta chains drawn from one sample of a study of blood T cell repertoires in COVID-19. TCRdb's copy holds only in-frame clones and misses some; the assay was immunoSEQ multiplex PCR. The data show about 250,000 clones, around 83% seen once. The sample comprised peripheral blood. These receptors originate from a man older than 75 with acute or convalescent COVID-19. CDR3s include the opening cysteine and the closing phenylalanine or tryptophan. The order of the fields is D gene, J gene, clone size, V gene, CDR3 protein, CDR3 DNA. A D gene is named only where the DNA matches it firmly. Only some rows state a clone size, as once, few, many or a class for expanded clones.

>.|TRBJ1-5|.|TRBV30
CAWSTQGNQPQHF
TGTGCCTGGAGCACCCAGGGGAATCAGCCCCAGCATTTT
>TRBD2|TRBJ2-3|.|TRBV19
CASSPMGLAGVTDTQYF
TGTGCCAGTAGCCCAATGGGACTAGCGGGAGTCACAGATACGCAGTATTTT
>.|TRBJ1-2|.|TRBV9
CASSVDRGSPYGYTF
TGTGCCAGCAGCGTAGATAGGGGGTCCCCCTATGGCTACACCTTC
>.|TRBJ1-2|.|TRBV29-1
CSVEPQGGDYGYTF
TGCAGCGTTGAACCACAGGGTGGCGACTATGGCTACACCTTC
>TRBD1|TRBJ1-6|.|TRBV27
CASSFRDRVSYNSPLHF
TGTGCCAGCAGTTTCCGGGACAGGGTCTCCTATAATTCACCCCTCCACTTT
>TRBD1|TRBJ2-5|.|TRBV9
CASTSGEGGLETQYF
TGTGCCAGCACCTCCGGCGAAGGGGGCTTAGAGACCCAGTACTTC
>TRBD1|TRBJ2-3|once|TRBV19
CASSILPRTGRADTQYF
TGTGCCAGTAGTATACTCCCGCGGACAGGCCGAGCAGATACGCAGTATTTT
>.|TRBJ1-4|once|TRBV18
CASSKIKNEKLFF
TGTGCCAGCTCAAAAATAAAAAATGAAAAACTGTTTTTT
>TRBD1|TRBJ2-7|few|TRBV5-1
CASSLAGQDYEQYF
TGCGCCAGCAGCTTGGCTGGACAGGACTACGAGCAGTACTTC
>.|TRBJ2-7|.|TRBV6-6
CASSPAGNDEQYF
TGTGCCAGCAGTCCGGCGGGGAACGACGAGCAGTACTTC
>.|TRBJ2-4|.|TRBV19
CASSSGTFLAKNIQYF
TGTGCCAGTAGTTCCGGGACATTCCTAGCCAAAAACATTCAGTACTTC
>TRBD1|TRBJ1-6|.|TRBV4-2
CASSQDRDRANSPLHF
TGTGCCAGCAGCCAAGATCGGGACAGAGCTAATTCACCCCTCCACTTT
>.|TRBJ1-5|few|TRBV23-1
CATRSRDTDSNQPQHF
TGCGCCACCCGGTCCCGGGACACAGATAGCAATCAGCCCCAGCATTTT
>.|TRBJ2-2|few|TRBV24-1
CATSDTGLNTGELFF
TGTGCCACCAGTGATACGGGTCTGAACACCGGGGAGCTGTTTTTT
>TRBD1|TRBJ1-3|.|TRBV18
CASSPRLTGDSGNTIYF
TGTGCCAGCTCACCAAGGCTCACAGGGGACTCTGGAAACACCATATATTTT
>TRBD2|TRBJ2-7|.|TRBV7-2
CASSRSSGPSYEQYF
TGTGCCAGCAGCCGGAGTAGCGGGCCATCCTACGAGCAGTACTTC
>.|TRBJ2-3|.|TRBV28
CASTALGGTQYF
TGTGCCAGCACTGCACTAGGGGGTACGCAGTATTTT
>TRBD1|TRBJ2-3|few|TRBV6-4
CASSLATGTGSDTQYF
TGTGCCAGCAGCCTCGCTACCGGGACAGGGTCAGATACGCAGTATTTT
>.|TRBJ1-3|.|TRBV7-9
CASSLITGYRNTIYF
TGTGCCAGCAGCCTCATTACGGGGTATCGAAACACCATATATTTT
>TRBD1|TRBJ2-3|once|TRBV19
CATSSTGTGNTDTQYF
TGCGCCACCTCCTCAACCGGGACAGGCAACACAGATACGCAGTATTTT
>.|TRBJ1-2|.|TRBV4-1
CASSPSGVGGYTF
TGCGCCAGCAGCCCGTCAGGGGTAGGTGGCTACACCTTC
>TRBD2|TRBJ2-1|few|TRBV29-1
CSVIDPLAGGNEQFF
TGCAGCGTCATAGACCCCCTAGCGGGAGGGAATGAGCAGTTCTTC
>.|TRBJ2-1|.|TRBV5-3
CARSRGGSANEQFF
TGTGCCAGAAGCCGTGGTGGCTCTGCCAATGAGCAGTTCTTC
>.|TRBJ2-2|.|TRBV7-3
CASSPTRAANTGELFF
TGTGCCAGCAGCCCCACGCGGGCGGCGAACACCGGGGAGCTGTTTTTT
>TRBD2|TRBJ2-3|.|TRBV5-4
CASSSGSGSRTDTQYF
TGTGCCAGCAGCTCGGGTAGCGGGAGCCGCACAGATACGCAGTATTTT
>TRBD1|TRBJ2-3|.|TRBV5-1
CASSLGQGMSTDTQYF
TGCGCCAGCAGCTTGGGACAGGGGATGAGCACAGATACGCAGTATTTT
>TRBD2|TRBJ2-7|.|TRBV7-9
CASSSPGGYEQYF
TGTGCCAGCAGCTCCCCGGGGGGGTACGAGCAGTACTTC
>.|TRBJ1-2|.|TRBV24-1
CATSPSPSYGYTF
TGTGCCACCAGTCCTTCCCCCTCCTATGGCTACACCTTC
>TRBD2|TRBJ2-3|.|TRBV11-1
CASSLGLAGSDTQYF
TGTGCCAGCAGCTTGGGACTAGCGGGATCAGATACGCAGTATTTT
>TRBD1|TRBJ1-5|.|TRBV11-1
CASSLGQGNQPQHF
TGTGCCAGCAGCTTGGGACAGGGTAATCAGCCCCAGCATTTT
>.|TRBJ2-6|.|TRBV24-1
CATQGVGANVLTF
TGTGCCACCCAAGGGGTTGGGGCCAACGTCCTGACTTTC
>.|TRBJ2-4|once|TRBV27
CASSTPGAKNIQYF
TGTGCCAGCAGCACACCGGGAGCCAAAAACATTCAGTACTTC
>TRBD1|TRBJ1-5|.|TRBV5-8
CASTRQGAYQPQHF
TGTGCCAGCACGAGGCAGGGGGCCTATCAGCCCCAGCATTTT
>TRBD1|TRBJ2-7|.|TRBV28
CASSPTSRYRGAYEQYF
TGTGCCAGCAGTCCAACCTCCCGCTACAGGGGGGCCTACGAGCAGTACTTC
>TRBD1|TRBJ1-1|.|TRBV6-5
CASDIRQGARTEAFF
TGTGCCTCCGATATACGACAGGGGGCTCGGACTGAAGCTTTCTTT
>.|TRBJ1-5|once|TRBV3-1/TRBV3-2
CASSQDGGGGQPQHF
TGTGCCAGCAGCCAAGATGGAGGGGGGGGTCAGCCCCAGCATTTT
>.|TRBJ1-2|.|TRBV18
CASSPGDTRGYTF
TGTGCCAGCTCACCAGGGGACACGAGGGGCTACACCTTC
>.|TRBJ1-5|.|TRBV24-1
CATSGWTNQSQHF
TGTGCCACCAGTGGATGGACAAATCAGTCCCAGCATTTT
>TRBD1|TRBJ2-2|.|TRBV29-1
CSVRDRQGKTGELFF
TGCAGCGTGAGGGACCGACAGGGTAAAACCGGGGAGCTGTTTTTT
>.|TRBJ1-5|once|TRBV6-5
CASSYVRGEGNQPQHF
TGTGCCAGCAGTTACGTCAGGGGCGAGGGGAATCAGCCCCAGCATTTT
>TRBD1|TRBJ2-7|.|TRBV6-6
CASSYSGGHEQYF
TGTGCCAGCAGTTACTCAGGGGGCCACGAGCAGTACTTC
>TRBD2|TRBJ2-1|.|TRBV7-2
CASSLGLAGNNEQFF
TGTGCCAGCAGCTTAGGACTAGCGGGAAACAATGAGCAGTTCTTC
>.|TRBJ1-6|.|TRBV5-1
CASSLDRGSNSPLHF
TGCGCCAGCAGCTTGGATAGGGGGTCTAATTCACCCCTCCACTTT
>.|TRBJ1-2|.|TRBV12-3/TRBV12-4
CASTPGGGGYTF
TGTGCCAGCACCCCGGGGGGCGGTGGCTACACCTTC
>TRBD2|TRBJ2-7|.|TRBV15
CATSRNSPLAGVGEQYF
TGTGCCACCAGCAGAAATTCTCCACTGGCGGGAGTGGGTGAGCAGTACTTC
>TRBD1|TRBJ2-7|.|TRBV19
CASRPGQGATARNEQYF
TGTGCCAGTAGGCCCGGACAGGGGGCGACGGCGAGGAACGAGCAGTACTTC
>.|TRBJ1-1|.|TRBV12-3/TRBV12-4
CASSLGSFTEAFF
TGTGCCAGCAGTTTGGGCAGCTTCACTGAAGCTTTCTTT
>TRBD1|TRBJ2-7|.|TRBV7-2
CASSFPTGGNWEQYF
TGTGCCAGCAGCTTCCCGACAGGGGGTAATTGGGAGCAGTACTTC
>TRBD1|TRBJ1-4|.|TRBV6-2/TRBV6-3
CASCWSRGTGCEKLFF
TGTGCCAGCTGTTGGAGCAGGGGGACGGGGTGTGAAAAACTGTTTTTT
>.|TRBJ2-2|.|TRBV19
CATSGLGTGELFF
TGTGCCACCTCAGGTTTAGGTACCGGGGAGCTGTTTTTT
>TRBD1|TRBJ2-7|.|TRBV12-3/TRBV12-4
CASSPQGYEQYF
TGTGCCAGCAGTCCACAGGGGTACGAGCAGTACTTC
>TRBD2|TRBJ2-7|once|TRBV7-3
CASSLKRLAGPSYEQYF
TGTGCCAGCAGCTTAAAGAGGCTAGCGGGTCCATCCTACGAGCAGTACTTC
>TRBD1|TRBJ2-1|once|TRBV24-1
CATSDPTGINEQFF
TGTGCCACCAGTGATCCGACAGGGATAAATGAGCAGTTCTTC
>TRBD1|TRBJ2-5|.|TRBV27
CASSLWGTVSLHRTQYF
TGTGCCAGCAGTTTATGGGGGACAGTTTCCCTCCATAGGACCCAGTACTTC
>.|TRBJ1-5|few|TRBV2
CASSEARGATQPQHF
TGTGCCAGCAGTGAAGCGCGGGGGGCTACTCAGCCCCAGCATTTT